Listed here are 8 T cell receptor beta chains from one sample, sequenced in a study of vaccination and CD4 T cells after COVID-19. These receptors' targets are unknown. As to time point: late sampling 161 to 241 days after vaccination in three convalescent patients. The sample's treatment: roughly ten-day PBMC culture with coronavirus spike peptide pools or control peptides (ViraFEST assay). The assay that was used to sequence DNA from cultured CD4+ T cells was the Oncomine TCR Beta short-read assay. TCRdb analysed the PCR reads with MiXCR anew, one entry per CDR3 protein. Here the sample spans over 15,000 distinct CDR3 sequences, less than 60% being singletons. The input for sequencing was CD4+ T cells from blood, cultured in vitro, taken about 7 months after SARS-CoV-2 vaccination. Receptors were obtained from a human donor who had recovered from COVID-19.

The chain combines TRBV20-1 with TRBJ1-1; D perhaps matches TRBD1 (6 bases). The CDR3 contains 15 residues. Germline V gene sequence: CDR1 DFQATT, CDR2 SNEGSKA (reference sequence). V was shortened by 7 bases and J by 3 bases, with 21 bases between the two germline ends. CDR3 in amino acids: CSVRGPGQGHTEAFF. CDR3 DNA: TGCAGTGTGAGGGGTCCGGGACAAGGGCACACTGAAGCTTTCTTT.

The CDR3 loop reads CASSFAENNEQFF. For the CDR3, the DNA is TGTGCCAGCAGTTTCGCGGAGAACAATGAGCAGTTCTTC. The V call is TRBV12-3 or TRBV12-4, the J call TRBJ2-1; D gene uncertain. Trimming shortened V by 3 bases and J by 5 bases, and 8 bases separated the two germline ends. The CDR3 is 13 residues long.

The chain links TRBV7-9 to TRBJ1-1; no definite D call. Trimming removed 2 bases at V and 6 bases at J, with 4 bases between. This CDR3 is 11 amino acids long. Per the germline V gene, CDR1 is SEHNR and CDR2 is FQNEAQ (reference sequence). The CDR3 region is CASSLYPEAFF. The CDR3 nucleotides are TGTGCCAGCAGCTTATACCCTGAAGCTTTCTTT.

This chain connects TRBV20-1 to TRBJ1-5, with D possibly matching TRBD1 (5 bases). Germline lookup yields CDR1 DFQATT and CDR2 SNEGSKA (reference sequence). This CDR3 is 16 amino acids long. Trimming pared 0 bases from V and 3 bases from J, leaving 15 bases between. The CDR3 loop reads CSARDPRQSFNQPQHF. CDR3 sequence (DNA): TGCAGTGCTAGAGATCCGCGACAGAGCTTCAATCAGCCCCAGCATTTT.

This rearrangement joins TRBV2 to TRBJ1-2, with 8 positions matching TRBD1. V trimming: 6 bases; J trimming: 0 bases; junction bases outside the gene matches: 0. The CDR3 runs to 13 residues. Per germline, CDR1 SNHLY and CDR2 FYNNEI. The CDR3, as DNA: TGTGCCAGCAGGGACAGGGCTAACTATGGCTACACCTTC. Translating gives CASRDRANYGYTF.

The chain carries TRBV6-1 and TRBJ2-3, with a possible D match to TRBD2 (5 bases). Germline V gene lookup returns CDR1 MNHNS and CDR2 SASEGT. V lost 7 bases and J lost 4, with 12 bases in between. CDR3 length equals 13 residues. The DNA of the CDR3 is TGTGCCAGCAACGGAGAGGGTGCAGATACGCAGTATTTT. This translates into CASNGEGADTQYF.

The gene calls are TRBV20-1 and TRBJ2-5, with 7 bases identical to TRBD1. Per germline, CDR1 DFQATT and CDR2 SNEGSKA (reference sequence). The V and J ends lost 0 bases and 1 base, in that order; junction bases with no gene match: 5. The CDR3 has 15 residues. The DNA for the CDR3 is TGCAGTGCTAGAGATTTCCGGGACAGCCAAGAGACCCAGTACTTC. Protein: CSARDFRDSQETQYF.

The table lists this clonotype with a few counts. The chain combines TRBV4-1 with TRBJ2-5; 12 bases are shared with TRBD2. The CDR3 has 16 amino acids. Germline assignment: CDR1 MGHRA and CDR2 YSYEKL. V gave up 3 bases and J gave up 5 bases; unmatched junction bases: 7. The CDR3 is CASSQFALAGGETQYF. In nucleotides, the CDR3 is TGCGCCAGCAGCCAGTTTGCCCTAGCGGGAGGGGAGACCCAGTACTTC.